This entry is about one TCR beta chain. The entry originates in a study of blood T cell repertoires in COVID-19. The CDR3 sequence is 17 residues long. Losses at the gene ends were 5 bases for V and 2 bases for J; bases not matched to a gene: 13. CDR1 and CDR2 (germline): SGHNT, YENEEA. Assay used: immunoSEQ multiplex PCR; TCRdb lists only in-frame clones, some missing. In the table there are around 220,000 clones, about 88% of which are singletons. V usage is TRBV11-3 and J usage is TRBJ2-3, with TRBD2 matching over 7 bases. The sequence was obtained from a woman aged 45-65 years with COVID-19, enrolled during active disease. The sequenced sample was peripheral blood. The CDR3 here is CASSPIRASGLTDTQYF. As DNA, the CDR3 is TGTGCCAGCAGCCCCATCAGGGCTAGCGGACTCACAGATACGCAGTATTTT.